The clone carrying this TCR beta chain was detected only once. Its antigen is not known. TCR beta from blood CD8+ and CD4+ T cells was sequenced. These data originate in a study of CD8 T cells in Susac syndrome. Study-wide context: Treatment status at blood draw for the Susac syndrome patients was therapy-naive, corticosteroids, or intravenous immunoglobulin alone. Findings and caveats of the study: Within total CD8+ repertoires, 15 to 20 Susac-specific public clones were found, and within CD8+ TEMRA repertoires, about 5.

RNA, at roughly 0.45 to 1 ug, was reverse transcribed with random hexamers. TCRdb re-analysed the immunoSEQ multiplex PCR reads in MiXCR, keeping a single row per CDR3 protein. The sample carries about 140,000 distinct CDR3 sequences, over 90% recorded once. The sequenced sample was CD8+ T cells from PBMCs. This TCR was recovered from a human donor with Susac syndrome.

In DNA, the CDR3 is TGCAGTGCTACTCAAGCGGGAGCTATCTACGAGCAGTACTTC. This sequence encodes CSATQAGAIYEQYF. The V and J genes are TRBV20-1 and TRBJ2-7, with 8 bases lining up with TRBD2. V dropped 4 bases and J dropped 3; count of bases not matched to a gene: 8. This CDR3 has 14 amino acids. Per germline, CDR1 DFQATT and CDR2 SNEGSKA (reference sequence).